This entry lists 32 T cell receptor beta chains sequenced from one sample in a study of T cell changes during pregnancy in multiple sclerosis. Libraries were prepared by immunoSEQ multiplex PCR; TCRdb keeps only in-frame clonotypes and omits some of them. The sample lists fewer than 90,000 clones, over 90% occurring once. The material was peripheral blood, obtained in the third trimester of pregnancy. Receptor source: a female donor with multiple sclerosis, enrolled in a pregnancy study.

CDR3 DNA: TGTGCCACCAGCTCACACAGGGGGACGCAGTATTTT. This sequence encodes CATSSHRGTQYF. V gene TRBV15 combines with J gene TRBJ2-3; 8 positions agree with TRBD1. This CDR3 region has 12 residues. Per germline, CDR1 LNHNV and CDR2 YYDKDF (reference sequence). V lost 5 bases, J lost 9 bases, and 4 bases stayed unmatched. Full variable domain (rest looked up from reference TRBV15 and TRBJ2-3): DAMVIQNPRYQVTQFGKPVTLSCSQTLNHNVMYWYQQKSSQAPKLLFHYYDKDFNNEADTPDNFQSRRPNTSFCFLDIRSPGLGDTAMYLCATSSHRGTQYFGPGTRLTVL.

The chain recombines TRBV28 with TRBJ1-4; 7 bases are a match to TRBD1. J gave up 8 bases and V 5 bases, and 11 bases lay outside the gene matches. The CDR3 extends over 15 amino acids. Germline V gene data show CDR1 as MDHEN and CDR2 as SYDVKM. CDR3 sequence (DNA): TGTGCCAGCAGTCGCCGGGCAGGGGGAGGCGAAAAACTGTTTTTT. It yields the protein CASSRRAGGGEKLFF.

This clone was observed a single time. This chain joins TRBV5-1 and TRBJ2-5; D gene ambiguous. CDR1 is SGHRS and CDR2 is YFSETQ in the germline V gene. The CDR3 runs to 12 residues. V lost 3 bases to trimming and J lost 2 bases, with 5 bases between them. The DNA of the CDR3 is TGCGCCAGCAGCTCGAGACAAGAGACCCAGTACTTC. This encodes CASSSRQETQYF.

V gene TRBV5-1 combines with J gene TRBJ2-3; 8 bases are a match to TRBD1. After removal of 2 bases from V and 2 bases from J, the junction contained 10 bases not matched to a gene. This CDR3 region has 17 residues. Germline values: CDR1 SGHRS, CDR2 YFSETQ. CDR3 residues: CASSFEPTGVPTDTQYF. CDR3 sequence (DNA): TGCGCCAGCAGCTTCGAACCGACAGGGGTTCCCACAGATACGCAGTATTTT.

The count of this clone is one. The genes are TRBV27 and TRBJ2-5, with TRBD2 matching 7 bases. There are 15 residues in the CDR3. Germline V lookup: CDR1 MNHEY, CDR2 SMNVEV (reference sequence). Trimming took 4 bases from V and 5 from J; bases not matched to a gene: 10. CDR3: CASSSLAPGRETQYF. In DNA, the CDR3 is TGTGCCAGCAGTTCACTAGCGCCAGGGAGGGAGACCCAGTACTTC.

The V call is TRBV7-9, the J call TRBJ2-1, with TRBD2 identical over 10 bases. The CDR3 is 14 amino acids. Losses at the gene ends were 8 bases for V and 8 bases for J; bases not matched to a gene: 9. From germline, CDR1 is SEHNR and CDR2 FQNEAQ (reference sequence). The CDR3 DNA reads as TGTGCCAGCTCTCCGGGACTAGCGATGGATGAGCAGTTCTTC. As protein: CASSPGLAMDEQFF.

This clone was observed a single time. The V and J genes are TRBV6-1 and TRBJ1-1, with D possibly matching TRBD1 (6 bases). The V gene lost 7 bases and the J gene lost 0 bases, with 15 bases spanning the gap. Germline-derived CDR1 and CDR2 are MNHNS and SASEGT. The CDR3 is 15 residues long. CDR3 amino acids: CASMTYGTMNTEAFF. CDR3 DNA sequence: TGTGCCAGCATGACCTATGGGACAATGAACACTGAAGCTTTCTTT.

This sequence joins TRBV27 and TRBJ2-1, with 10 positions matching TRBD2. V shed 3 bases, J shed 7 bases, and the junction held 6 bases outside the gene matches. This CDR3 is 15 amino acids long. From germline, CDR1 is MNHEY and CDR2 SMNVEV (reference sequence). CDR3 nucleotides: TGTGCCAGCAGTTTCCCTAGCGGGAGAGGTAATGAGCAGTTCTTC. This sequence encodes CASSFPSGRGNEQFF.

The chain is built from TRBV2 and TRBJ1-5, with D tentatively TRBD1 (5 bases). The CDR3 sequence is 14 residues long. V lost 7 bases and J 2 bases, leaving 12 bases between the germline ends. CDR1 and CDR2 from the germline V gene are SNHLY and FYNNEI. CDR3 loop: CASTVGLGNQPQHF. The CDR3 nucleotides read TGTGCCAGCACGGTGGGGCTGGGCAATCAGCCCCAGCATTTT.

The chain recombines TRBV5-4 with TRBJ1-5; 11 positions agree with TRBD1. Germline CDR1 reads SGHNT; CDR2 reads YYREEE (reference sequence). This CDR3 comprises 18 residues. Trimming removed 3 bases from V and 0 bases from J; junction bases left unmatched: 8. This CDR3 reads CASSWGQGEVYSNQPQHF. DNA of the CDR3: TGTGCCAGCAGCTGGGGACAGGGGGAGGTGTATAGCAATCAGCCCCAGCATTTT. Full variable domain (missing parts from reference TRBV5-4 and TRBJ1-5): ETGVTQSPTHLIKTRGQQVTLRCSSQSGHNTVSWYQQALGQGPQFIFQYYREEENGRGNFPPRFSGLQFPNYSSELNVNALELDDSALYLCASSWGQGEVYSNQPQHFGDGTRLSIL.

V and J are TRBV11-2 and TRBJ2-3; D might be TRBD2 (5 bases). This CDR3 has 13 amino acids. Per germline, CDR1 SGHAT and CDR2 FQNNGV. Between the trimmed V and J ends, which lost 1 base and 5 bases, there was a span of 7 bases. DNA of the CDR3: TGTGCCAGCAGCTTAGCCCGGGGAGATACGCAGTATTTT. It encodes CASSLARGDTQYF.

The chain is built from TRBV7-2 and TRBJ1-2, with 9 bases aligning to TRBD1. Germline CDR1 is SGHTA and CDR2 is FQGNSA. J lost 4 bases, V lost 4 bases, and 4 bases had no gene match. The CDR3 is 14 amino acids. The CDR3: CASSYGTGTYGYTF. The CDR3 DNA follows: TGTGCCAGCAGCTATGGGACAGGGACCTATGGCTACACCTTC.

The chain links TRBV9 to TRBJ2-5, with D maybe TRBD2 (5 bases). The germline gives CDR1 SGDLS, CDR2 YYNGEE. CDR3 length: 16 residues. V lost 0 bases to trimming and J lost 1 base, with 13 bases between them. In DNA form, the CDR3 reads TGTGCCAGCAGCGTAGGAGAGGGAGTTATCCAAGAGACCCAGTACTTC. It is translated as CASSVGEGVIQETQYF.

V is TRBV30 and J is TRBJ2-5; 12 bases are shared with TRBD2. Germline assignment: CDR1 GTSNPN and CDR2 SVGIG (reference sequence). The CDR3 contains 15 residues. V shed 3 bases and J 4 bases; nucleotides not matched to a gene: 6. The CDR3 is CAWRTGLAGPETQYF. The DNA of the CDR3 is TGTGCCTGGAGAACGGGACTAGCGGGTCCAGAGACCCAGTACTTC.

The chain couples TRBV7-9 to TRBJ2-3, with 12 bases matching TRBD2. The V gene end was trimmed by 5 bases and the J gene end by 4 bases; junction bases not matched to a gene: 4. The CDR3 covers 15 residues. Germline loops: CDR1 SEHNR, CDR2 FQNEAQ (reference sequence). Written as DNA, the CDR3 is TGTGCCAGCAGCACAACTAGCGGGAGGCCAGATACGCAGTATTTT. This translates into CASSTTSGRPDTQYF. The full variable domain, in which reference TRBV7-9 and TRBJ2-3 provide the parts outside the CDR3, is DTGVSQNPRHKITKRGQNVTFRCDPISEHNRLYWYRQTLGQGPEFLTYFQNEAQLEKSRLLSDRFSAERPKGSFSTLEIQRTEQGDSAMYLCASSTTSGRPDTQYFGPGTRLTVL.

On this clone: A read error may produce the germline difference seen at one junction end. The J gene is TRBJ2-4, the V gene TRBV6-1; TRBD2 matches at 13 bases. The CDR3 spans 19 residues. Per the germline V gene, CDR1 is MNHNS and CDR2 is SASEGT. The CDR3 DNA reads TGTGCCAGCAGTAAAGCCGGACTAGCGGGAGAAGTGGGCAAAAACATTCAGTACTTC. It encodes CASSKAGLAGEVGKNIQYF.

This chain joins TRBV4-1 and TRBJ2-2, with TRBD1 as a possible D gene (6 bases). Trimming took off 1 base at V and 4 bases at J, with 10 bases between the two ends. The CDR3 length is 15 residues. The germline CDR1 and CDR2 sequences are MGHRA and YSYEKL. For the CDR3, the DNA is TGCGCCAGCAGCCAAGCCCCAGGGGCCACCGGGGAGCTGTTTTTT. Translated, it gives CASSQAPGATGELFF.

This chain joins TRBV7-2 and TRBJ2-3; 11 bases match TRBD2. Germline assignment: CDR1 SGHTA and CDR2 FQGNSA. This CDR3 has 17 amino acids. V shed 5 bases, J shed 4 bases, and the junction held 11 bases outside the gene matches. The CDR3 is CASSPGTSGSPADTQYF. The CDR3 nucleotides are TGTGCCAGCAGCCCAGGAACTAGCGGGAGCCCCGCAGATACGCAGTATTTT.

This chain joins TRBV19 and TRBJ1-1, with D perhaps TRBD1 (5 bases). The CDR3 sequence is 14 residues long. CDR1 and CDR2 from the germline V gene are LNHDA and SQIVND (reference sequence). Trimming took off 6 bases at V and 5 bases at J, with 16 bases between the two ends. CDR3: CASSQGGGHTEAFF. The CDR3 DNA is TGTGCCAGTAGCCAAGGCGGGGGTCATACTGAAGCTTTCTTT.

The V and J genes are TRBV11-2 and TRBJ2-7; a possible D gene is TRBD1 (6 bases). The V end lost 5 bases, the J end lost 3 bases, and 26 bases lay between the germline ends. Per the germline V gene, CDR1 is SGHAT and CDR2 is FQNNGV. The CDR3 extends over 18 amino acids. The CDR3 here is CASSPLQPTGPLNYEQYF. CDR3 nucleotide sequence: TGTGCCAGCAGCCCTTTACAACCTACAGGGCCGCTAAACTACGAGCAGTACTTC.

This chain uses TRBV19 with TRBJ2-7; 7 bases are shared with TRBD2. With 6 bases clipped from V and 6 bases from J, the junction kept 8 bases outside the gene matches. CDR3 length: 13 residues. The V gene's germline CDR1 is LNHDA and CDR2 SQIVND (reference sequence). The CDR3 DNA reads as TGTGCCAGTAGGAGCGGGAACCTACGCGAGCAGTACTTC. The encoded protein is CASRSGNLREQYF. Drawing the rest from reference TRBV19 and TRBJ2-7, the complete variable domain is DGGITQSPKYLFRKEGQNVTLSCEQNLNHDAMYWYRQDPGQGLRLIYYSQIVNDFQKGDIAEGYSVSREKKESFPLTVTSAQKNPTAFYLCASRSGNLREQYFGPGTRLTVT.

The table lists this clone with a count of one. The J gene is TRBJ1-5, the V gene TRBV6-5; 7 bases fit TRBD1. Unmatched junction bases numbered 2, after V lost 5 bases and J lost 1 base. The CDR3 runs 14 residues. The germline V gene encodes CDR1 MNHEY and CDR2 SVGAGI. CDR3 in amino acids: CASSGQASNQPQHF. The CDR3 DNA follows: TGTGCCAGCAGTGGACAGGCCAGCAATCAGCCCCAGCATTTT.

This clone was seen a handful of times. The genes are TRBV7-8 and TRBJ2-1; 11 bases fit TRBD2. CDR1 is SGHVS, CDR2 FQNEAQ, per germline. The CDR3 has 18 amino acids. The V segment lost 5 bases and the J segment 7 bases; nucleotides outside the gene matches: 16. The CDR3: CASSPKERSGRAGNEQFF. CDR3 in DNA: TGTGCCAGCAGCCCAAAGGAGCGTAGCGGGAGGGCTGGGAATGAGCAGTTCTTC.

The chain recombines TRBV7-9 with TRBJ1-2; 9 nucleotides align to TRBD1. Trimming cost V 5 bases and J 7 bases; bases outside gene matches: 8. The CDR3 runs to 14 residues. CDR1 is SEHNR, CDR2 FQNEAQ, per germline (reference sequence). The CDR3 protein is CASSATGGVGGYTF. CDR3 DNA sequence: TGTGCCAGCAGCGCGACAGGGGGGGTCGGTGGCTACACCTTC.

The J gene is TRBJ1-1, the V gene TRBV4-2, with a weak D call TRBD1 (6 bases). In germline, CDR1 is LGHNA, CDR2 YNFKEQ. CDR3 length: 16 amino acids. Trimming took off 4 bases at V and 0 bases at J, with 15 bases between the two ends. The CDR3 is CASSPGEGLLNTEAFF. As DNA, the CDR3 is TGTGCCAGCAGCCCAGGGGAGGGGCTACTGAACACTGAAGCTTTCTTT.

The chain joins TRBV30 to TRBJ1-1; D possibly corresponds to TRBD1 (5 bases). This CDR3 comprises 18 residues. The germline CDR1 and CDR2 sequences are GTSNPN and SVGIG (reference sequence). V shed 5 bases and J shed 4 bases, with 29 bases lying between them. The CDR3 region has the DNA TGTGCCTGGGCCACCATCACAACATACTCGGGGGGGAGCACTGAAGCTTTCTTT. Its translation is CAWATITTYSGGSTEAFF. Looking up the rest from reference TRBV30 and TRBJ1-1 gives the full variable domain: SQTIHQWPATLVQPVGSPLSLECTVEGTSNPNLYWYRQAAGRGLQLLFYSVGIGQISSEVPQNLSASRPQDRQFILSSKKLLLSDSGFYLCAWATITTYSGGSTEAFFGQGTRLTVV.

J is TRBJ2-1 and V is TRBV11-3; TRBD1 agrees at 7 bases. V lost 1 base and J lost 7; bases outside the gene matches: 10. CDR1 is SGHNT and CDR2 is YENEEA in the germline V gene. This CDR3 has 16 residues. The CDR3 nucleotides are TGTGCCAGCAGCTTAGGGGGCAGGGGGTTATATAATGAGCAGTTCTTC. Amino acid sequence: CASSLGGRGLYNEQFF.

In this sample, this clone turned up once. The chain links TRBV6-5 to TRBJ2-5; 7 bases match TRBD1. The germline V gene encodes CDR1 MNHEY and CDR2 SVGAGI. The CDR3 sequence is 15 residues long. V gave up 6 bases and J gave up 5 bases; unmatched junction bases: 12. As DNA, the CDR3 is TGTGCCAGCAGGTTGACAGGGAGTAGTTCTGAGACCCAGTACTTC. Its translation: CASRLTGSSSETQYF.

The chain joins TRBV21-1 to TRBJ2-4; TRBD1 is the table's D call and was not checked against the DNA. TRBV21-1 has pseudogene status. The CDR3 sequence is 20 residues long. The CDR3 DNA is TGTGCCAGCAGCAAACCCGCAAGGGACAGGGGGCGGAGAGCCAAAAACATTCAGTACTTC. This sequence encodes CASSKPARDRGRRAKNIQYF.

This chain uses TRBV7-2 with TRBJ1-1; TRBD1 is a possible D gene (5 bases). There are 14 residues in the CDR3. V shed 2 bases and J shed 4 bases, with 11 bases lying between them. Germline V gene data show CDR1 as SGHTA and CDR2 as FQGNSA. The DNA for the CDR3 is TGTGCCAGCAGCTTAAGTCCGGGGGGCACTGAAGCTTTCTTT. Protein: CASSLSPGGTEAFF.

This chain uses TRBV19 with TRBJ2-2; TRBD1 agrees at 12 bases. The CDR3 has 14 residues. CDR1 is LNHDA and CDR2 is SQIVND in the germline V gene (reference sequence). V shed 8 bases, J shed 6 bases, and the junction held 4 bases outside the gene matches. The CDR3 loop reads CASGTGGRSGELFF. CDR3 nucleotides: TGTGCCAGTGGGACAGGGGGCAGGTCCGGGGAGCTGTTTTTT.

The V gene is TRBV21-1, the J gene TRBJ2-4; the table assigns TRBD2, which was not confirmed against the DNA. TRBV21-1 is a pseudogene. CDR3 length: 19 amino acids. Written as DNA, the CDR3 is TGTGCCAGCAGCAAAGAAGCTACTAGCGGAGCCCTAGCCAAAAACATTCAGTACTTC. This gives the protein CASSKEATSGALAKNIQYF.